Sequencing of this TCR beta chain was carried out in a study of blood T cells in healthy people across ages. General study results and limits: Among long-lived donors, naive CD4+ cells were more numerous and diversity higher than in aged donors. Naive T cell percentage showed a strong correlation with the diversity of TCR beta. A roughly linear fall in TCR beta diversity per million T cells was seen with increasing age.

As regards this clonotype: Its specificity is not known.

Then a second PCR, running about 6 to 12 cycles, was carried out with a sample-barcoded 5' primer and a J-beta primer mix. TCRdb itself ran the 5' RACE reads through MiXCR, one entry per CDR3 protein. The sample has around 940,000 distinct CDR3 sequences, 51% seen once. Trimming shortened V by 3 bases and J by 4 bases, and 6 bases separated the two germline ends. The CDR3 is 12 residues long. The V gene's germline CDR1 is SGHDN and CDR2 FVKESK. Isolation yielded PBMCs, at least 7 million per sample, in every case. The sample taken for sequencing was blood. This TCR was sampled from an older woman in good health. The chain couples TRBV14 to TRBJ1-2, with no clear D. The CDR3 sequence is CASSQSFYGYTF. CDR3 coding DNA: TGTGCCAGCAGCCAGAGTTTCTATGGCTACACCTTC. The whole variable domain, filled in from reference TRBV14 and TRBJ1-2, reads EAGVTQFPSHSVIEKGQTVTLRCDPISGHDNLYWYRRVMGKEIKFLLHFVKESKQDESGMPNNRFLAERTGGTYSTLKVQPAELEDSGVYFCASSQSFYGYTFGSGTRLTVV.